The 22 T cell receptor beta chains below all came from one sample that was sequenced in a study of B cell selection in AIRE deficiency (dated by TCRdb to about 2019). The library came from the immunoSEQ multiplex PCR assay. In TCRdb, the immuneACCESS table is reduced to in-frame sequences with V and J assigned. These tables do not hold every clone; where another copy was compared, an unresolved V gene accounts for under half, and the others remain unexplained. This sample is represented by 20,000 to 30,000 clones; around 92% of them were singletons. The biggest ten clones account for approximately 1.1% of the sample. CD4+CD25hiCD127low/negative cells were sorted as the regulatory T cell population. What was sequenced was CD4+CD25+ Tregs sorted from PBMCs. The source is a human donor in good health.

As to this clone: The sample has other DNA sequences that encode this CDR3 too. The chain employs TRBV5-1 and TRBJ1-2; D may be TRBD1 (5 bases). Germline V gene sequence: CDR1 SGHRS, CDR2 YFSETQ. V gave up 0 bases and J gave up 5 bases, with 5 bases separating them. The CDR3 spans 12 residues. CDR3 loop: CASSLEGYGYTF. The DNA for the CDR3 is TGCGCCAGCAGCTTGGAGGGGTATGGCTACACCTTC.

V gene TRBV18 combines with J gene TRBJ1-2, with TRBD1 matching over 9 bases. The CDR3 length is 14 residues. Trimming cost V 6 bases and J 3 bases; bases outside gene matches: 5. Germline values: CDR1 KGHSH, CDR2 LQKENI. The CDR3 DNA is TGTGCCAGCTCTCGGGACAGGGTAGACTATGGCTACACCTTC. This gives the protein CASSRDRVDYGYTF.

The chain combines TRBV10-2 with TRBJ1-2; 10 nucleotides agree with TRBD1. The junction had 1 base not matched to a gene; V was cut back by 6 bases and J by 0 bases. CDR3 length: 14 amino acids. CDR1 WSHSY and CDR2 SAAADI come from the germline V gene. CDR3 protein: CASRGQGTNYGYTF. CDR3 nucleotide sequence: TGCGCCAGCAGGGGACAGGGGACTAACTATGGCTACACCTTC.

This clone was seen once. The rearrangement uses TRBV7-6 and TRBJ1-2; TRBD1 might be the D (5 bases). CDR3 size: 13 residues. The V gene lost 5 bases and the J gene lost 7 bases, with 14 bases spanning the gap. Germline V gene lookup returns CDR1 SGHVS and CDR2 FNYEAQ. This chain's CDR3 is CASSARGAGGYTF. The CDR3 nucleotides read TGTGCCAGCAGCGCTAGAGGGGCGGGTGGCTACACCTTC. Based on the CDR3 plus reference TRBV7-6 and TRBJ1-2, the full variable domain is GAGVSQSPRYKVTKRGQDVALRCDPISGHVSLYWYRQALGQGPEFLTYFNYEAQQDKSGLPNDRFSAERPEGSISTLTIQRTEQRDSAMYRCASSARGAGGYTFGSGTRLTVV.

The CDR3 nucleotides are TGTGCCAGCAGCTTAAATCCGGATGCTAACTATGGCTACACCTTC. Protein: CASSLNPDANYGYTF. The chain uses TRBV7-7 and TRBJ1-2; no definite D call. The ends were cut back, 2 bases at V and 0 bases at J, with 10 bases in the middle. The length of the CDR3 is 15 residues. Germline-derived CDR1 and CDR2 are SSHAT and FNYEAQ (reference sequence). The whole variable domain, remainder taken from reference TRBV7-7 and TRBJ1-2, is GAGVSQSPRYKVTKRGQDVTLRCDPISSHATLYWYQQALGQGPEFLTYFNYEAQPDKSGLPSDRFSAERPEGSISTLTIQRTEQRDSAMYRCASSLNPDANYGYTFGSGTRLTVV.

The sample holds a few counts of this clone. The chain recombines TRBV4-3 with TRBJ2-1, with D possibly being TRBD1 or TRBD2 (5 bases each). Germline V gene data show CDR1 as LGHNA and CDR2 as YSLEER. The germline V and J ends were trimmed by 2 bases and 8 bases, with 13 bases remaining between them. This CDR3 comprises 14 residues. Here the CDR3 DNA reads TGCGCCAGCAGCCAACCGGGACGGAGTTATGAGCAGTTCTTC. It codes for CASSQPGRSYEQFF.

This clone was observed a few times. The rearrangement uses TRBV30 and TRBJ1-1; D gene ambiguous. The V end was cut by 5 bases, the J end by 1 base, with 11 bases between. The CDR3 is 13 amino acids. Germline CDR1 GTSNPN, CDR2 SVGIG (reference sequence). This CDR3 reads CAWQARRNTEAFF. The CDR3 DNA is TGTGCCTGGCAGGCCAGGAGGAACACTGAAGCTTTCTTT. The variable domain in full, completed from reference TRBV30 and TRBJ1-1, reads SQTIHQWPATLVQPVGSPLSLECTVEGTSNPNLYWYRQAAGRGLQLLFYSVGIGQISSEVPQNLSASRPQDRQFILSSKKLLLSDSGFYLCAWQARRNTEAFFGQGTRLTVV.

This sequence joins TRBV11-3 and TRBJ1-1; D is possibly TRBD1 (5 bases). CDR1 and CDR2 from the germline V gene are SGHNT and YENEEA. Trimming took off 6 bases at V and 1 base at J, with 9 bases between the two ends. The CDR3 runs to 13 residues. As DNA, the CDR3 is TGTGCCAGCAGTAAACAGGAGAACACTGAAGCTTTCTTT. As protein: CASSKQENTEAFF.

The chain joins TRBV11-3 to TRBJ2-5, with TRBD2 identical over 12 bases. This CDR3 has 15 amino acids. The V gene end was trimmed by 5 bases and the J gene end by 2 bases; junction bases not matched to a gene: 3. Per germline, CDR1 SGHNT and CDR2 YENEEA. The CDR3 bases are TGTGCCAGCAGCCCCGGGACTAGCGGGCAAGAGACCCAGTACTTC. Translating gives CASSPGTSGQETQYF.

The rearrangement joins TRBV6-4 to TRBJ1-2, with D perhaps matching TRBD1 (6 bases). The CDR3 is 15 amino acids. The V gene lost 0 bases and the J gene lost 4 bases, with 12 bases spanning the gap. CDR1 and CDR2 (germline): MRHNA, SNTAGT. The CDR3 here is CASSDSGQRPYGYTF. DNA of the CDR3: TGTGCCAGCAGTGACTCCGGACAGCGACCCTATGGCTACACCTTC.

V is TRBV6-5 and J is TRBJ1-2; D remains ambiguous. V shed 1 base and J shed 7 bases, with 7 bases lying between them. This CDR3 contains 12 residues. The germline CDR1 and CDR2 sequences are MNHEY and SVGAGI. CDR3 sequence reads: CASSYLGSGYTF. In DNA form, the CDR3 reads TGTGCCAGCAGTTACTTGGGCAGTGGCTACACCTTC.

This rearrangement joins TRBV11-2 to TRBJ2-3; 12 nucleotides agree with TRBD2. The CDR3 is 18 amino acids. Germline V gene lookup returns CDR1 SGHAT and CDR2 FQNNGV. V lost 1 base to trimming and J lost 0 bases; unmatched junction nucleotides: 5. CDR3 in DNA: TGTGCCAGCAGCTTAGGGGCCGGACTAGCGGGGAGCACAGATACGCAGTATTTT. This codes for CASSLGAGLAGSTDTQYF.

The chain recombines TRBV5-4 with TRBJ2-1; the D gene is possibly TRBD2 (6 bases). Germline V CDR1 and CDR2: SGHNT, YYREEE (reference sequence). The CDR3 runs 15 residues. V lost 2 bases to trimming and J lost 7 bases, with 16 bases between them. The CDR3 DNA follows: TGTGCCAGCAGCTTTGGGGGGAAACAGGAGAATGAGCAGTTCTTC. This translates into CASSFGGKQENEQFF.

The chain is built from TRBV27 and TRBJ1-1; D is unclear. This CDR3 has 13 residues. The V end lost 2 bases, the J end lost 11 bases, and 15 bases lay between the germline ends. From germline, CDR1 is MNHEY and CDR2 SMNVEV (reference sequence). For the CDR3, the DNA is TGTGCCAGCAGTTTAGTGGCAGGCCTCTGGGCTTTCTTT. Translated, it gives CASSLVAGLWAFF.

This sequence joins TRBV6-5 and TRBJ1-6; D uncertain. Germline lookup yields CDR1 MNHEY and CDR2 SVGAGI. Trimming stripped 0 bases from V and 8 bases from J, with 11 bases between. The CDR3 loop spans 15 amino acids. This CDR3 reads CASSYSTGPDSPLHF. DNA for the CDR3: TGTGCCAGCAGTTACTCTACCGGGCCAGATTCACCCCTCCACTTT.

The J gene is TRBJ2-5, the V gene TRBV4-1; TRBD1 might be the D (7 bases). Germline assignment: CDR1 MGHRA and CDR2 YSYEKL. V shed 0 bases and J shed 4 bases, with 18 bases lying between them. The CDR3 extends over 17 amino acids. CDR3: CASSQDFRTGGGETQYF. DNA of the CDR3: TGCGCCAGCAGCCAAGATTTTCGGACAGGAGGGGGAGAGACCCAGTACTTC.

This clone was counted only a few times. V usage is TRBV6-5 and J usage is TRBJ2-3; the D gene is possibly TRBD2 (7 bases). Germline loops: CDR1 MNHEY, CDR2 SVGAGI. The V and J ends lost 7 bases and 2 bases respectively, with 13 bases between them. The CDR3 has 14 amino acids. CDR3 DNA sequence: TGTGCCAGCAAGAGGGGGGGAATCACAGATACGCAGTATTTT. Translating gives CASKRGGITDTQYF.

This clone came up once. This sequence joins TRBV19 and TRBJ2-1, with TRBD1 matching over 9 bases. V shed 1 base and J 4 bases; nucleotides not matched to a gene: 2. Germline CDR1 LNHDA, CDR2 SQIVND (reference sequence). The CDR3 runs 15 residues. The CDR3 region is CASSIGDRVYNEQFF. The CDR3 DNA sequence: TGTGCCAGTAGTATAGGGGACAGGGTATACAATGAGCAGTTCTTC.

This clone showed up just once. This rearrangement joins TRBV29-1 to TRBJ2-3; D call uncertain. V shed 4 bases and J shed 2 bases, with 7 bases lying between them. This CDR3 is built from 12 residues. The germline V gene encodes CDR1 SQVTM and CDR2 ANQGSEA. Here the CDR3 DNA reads TGCAGCGTTGTTCATAACACAGATACGCAGTATTTT. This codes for CSVVHNTDTQYF.

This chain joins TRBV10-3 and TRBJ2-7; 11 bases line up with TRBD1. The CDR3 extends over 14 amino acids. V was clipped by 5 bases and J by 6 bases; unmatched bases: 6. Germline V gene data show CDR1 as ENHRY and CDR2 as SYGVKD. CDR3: CAISSDRGQSEQYF. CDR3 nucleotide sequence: TGTGCCATCAGTTCGGACAGGGGGCAATCCGAGCAGTACTTC.

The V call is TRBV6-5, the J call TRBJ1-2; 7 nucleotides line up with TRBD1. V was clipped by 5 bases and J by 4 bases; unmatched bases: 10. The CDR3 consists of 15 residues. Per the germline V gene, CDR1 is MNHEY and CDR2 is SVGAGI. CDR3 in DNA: TGTGCCAGCAGTAAAAACAGGGGTCGGTCCTATGGCTACACCTTC. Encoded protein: CASSKNRGRSYGYTF.

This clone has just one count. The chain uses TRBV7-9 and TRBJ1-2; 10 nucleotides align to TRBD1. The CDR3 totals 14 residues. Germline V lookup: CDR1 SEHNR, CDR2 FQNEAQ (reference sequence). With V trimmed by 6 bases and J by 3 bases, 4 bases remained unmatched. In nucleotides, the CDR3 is TGTGCCAGCAGTCGACAGGGGGCGGACTATGGCTACACCTTC. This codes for CASSRQGADYGYTF.